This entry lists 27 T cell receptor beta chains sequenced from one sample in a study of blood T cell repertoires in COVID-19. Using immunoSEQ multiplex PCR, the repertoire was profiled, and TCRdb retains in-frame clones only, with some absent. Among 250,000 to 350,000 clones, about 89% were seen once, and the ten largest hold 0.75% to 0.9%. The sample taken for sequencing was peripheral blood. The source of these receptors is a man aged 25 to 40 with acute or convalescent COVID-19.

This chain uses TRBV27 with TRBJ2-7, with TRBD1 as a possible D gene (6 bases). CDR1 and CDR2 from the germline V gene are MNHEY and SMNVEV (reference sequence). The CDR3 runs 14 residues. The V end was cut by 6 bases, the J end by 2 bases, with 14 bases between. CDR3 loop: CASSKYRAAYEQYF. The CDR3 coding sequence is TGTGCCAGCAGCAAATACAGGGCCGCCTACGAGCAGTACTTC.

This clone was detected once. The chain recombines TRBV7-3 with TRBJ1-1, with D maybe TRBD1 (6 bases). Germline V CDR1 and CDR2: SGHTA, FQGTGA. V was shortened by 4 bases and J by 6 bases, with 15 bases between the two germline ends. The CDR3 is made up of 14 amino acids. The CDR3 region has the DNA TGTGCCAGCAGCTCCCAAGGGGGAATCTCTGAAGCTTTCTTT. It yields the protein CASSSQGGISEAFF.

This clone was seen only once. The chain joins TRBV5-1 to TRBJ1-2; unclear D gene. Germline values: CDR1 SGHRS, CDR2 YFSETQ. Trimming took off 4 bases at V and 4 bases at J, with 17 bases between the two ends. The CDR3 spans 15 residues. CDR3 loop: CASSPLAPGGYGYTF. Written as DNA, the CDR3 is TGCGCCAGCAGCCCCCTGGCCCCCGGAGGCTATGGCTACACCTTC.

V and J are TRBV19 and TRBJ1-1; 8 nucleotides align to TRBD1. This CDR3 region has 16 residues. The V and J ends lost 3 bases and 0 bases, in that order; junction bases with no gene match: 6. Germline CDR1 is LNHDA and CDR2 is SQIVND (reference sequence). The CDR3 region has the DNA TGTGCCAGTAGTATGATGACAGGGGCCTTGAACACTGAAGCTTTCTTT. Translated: CASSMMTGALNTEAFF.

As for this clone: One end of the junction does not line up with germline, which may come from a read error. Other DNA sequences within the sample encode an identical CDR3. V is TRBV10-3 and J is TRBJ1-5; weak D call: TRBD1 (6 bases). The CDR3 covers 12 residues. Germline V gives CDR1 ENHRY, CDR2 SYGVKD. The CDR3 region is CATKGEDQPQHF. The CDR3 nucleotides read TGCGCCACGAAGGGGGAAGATCAGCCCCAGCATTTT.

DNA for the CDR3: TGTGCCAGCAGTGTCTCTAAAGAGACCCAGTACTTC. It yields the protein CASSVSKETQYF. The rearrangement uses TRBV2 and TRBJ2-5, with D unresolved. The CDR3 has 12 amino acids. The germline V and J ends were trimmed by 4 bases and 3 bases, with 6 bases remaining between them. Germline CDR1 reads SNHLY; CDR2 reads FYNNEI.

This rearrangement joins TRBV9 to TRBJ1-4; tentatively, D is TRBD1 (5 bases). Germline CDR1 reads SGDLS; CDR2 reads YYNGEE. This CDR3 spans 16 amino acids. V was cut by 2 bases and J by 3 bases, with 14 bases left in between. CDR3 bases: TGTGCCAGCAGCGTGAGTGGTTCCAGGGCTAATGAAAAACTGTTTTTT. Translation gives CASSVSGSRANEKLFF.

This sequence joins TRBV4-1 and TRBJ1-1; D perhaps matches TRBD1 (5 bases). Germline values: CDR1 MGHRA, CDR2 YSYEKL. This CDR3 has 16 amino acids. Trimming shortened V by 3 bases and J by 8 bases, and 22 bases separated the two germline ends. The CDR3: CASSHAYRQPLGEAFF. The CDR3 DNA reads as TGCGCCAGCAGCCATGCCTATAGACAGCCTCTAGGGGAAGCTTTCTTT.

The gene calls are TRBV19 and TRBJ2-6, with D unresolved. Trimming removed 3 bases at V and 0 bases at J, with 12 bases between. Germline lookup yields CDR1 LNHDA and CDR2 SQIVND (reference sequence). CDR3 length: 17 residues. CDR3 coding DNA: TGTGCCAGTAGTATTCCTGCGGCAGCCTCTGGGGCCAACGTCCTGACTTTC. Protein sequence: CASSIPAAASGANVLTF.

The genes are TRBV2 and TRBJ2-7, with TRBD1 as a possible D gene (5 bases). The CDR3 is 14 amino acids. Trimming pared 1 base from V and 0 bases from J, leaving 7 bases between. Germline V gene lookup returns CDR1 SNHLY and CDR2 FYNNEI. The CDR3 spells CASSEDRSSYEQYF. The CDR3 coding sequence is TGTGCCAGCAGTGAAGACAGGAGCTCCTACGAGCAGTACTTC. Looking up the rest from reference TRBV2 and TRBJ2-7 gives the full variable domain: EPEVTQTPSHQVTQMGQEVILRCVPISNHLYFYWYRQILGQKVEFLVSFYNNEISEKSEIFDDQFSVERPDGSNFTLKIRSTKLEDSAMYFCASSEDRSSYEQYFGPGTRLTVT.

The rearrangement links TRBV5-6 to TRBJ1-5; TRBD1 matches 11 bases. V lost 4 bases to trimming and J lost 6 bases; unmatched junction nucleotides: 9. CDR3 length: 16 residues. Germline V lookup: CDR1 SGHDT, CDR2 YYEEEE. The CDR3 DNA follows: TGTGCCAGCAGCAAGTTATGGACAGGGGGCTCTCAGCCCCAGCATTTT. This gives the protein CASSKLWTGGSQPQHF.

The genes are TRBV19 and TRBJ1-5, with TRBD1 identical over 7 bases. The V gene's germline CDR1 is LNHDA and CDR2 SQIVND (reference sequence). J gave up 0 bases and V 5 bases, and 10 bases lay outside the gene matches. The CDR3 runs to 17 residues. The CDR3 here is CASSHPGGRNSNQPQHF. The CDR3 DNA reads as TGTGCCAGTAGTCACCCAGGGGGTCGAAATAGCAATCAGCCCCAGCATTTT.

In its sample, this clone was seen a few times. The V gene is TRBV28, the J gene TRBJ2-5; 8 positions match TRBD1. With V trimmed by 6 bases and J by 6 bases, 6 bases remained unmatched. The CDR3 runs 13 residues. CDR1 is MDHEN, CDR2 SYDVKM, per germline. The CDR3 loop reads CASSLRQGQTQYF. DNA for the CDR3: TGTGCCAGCAGCTTGAGACAGGGGCAGACCCAGTACTTC. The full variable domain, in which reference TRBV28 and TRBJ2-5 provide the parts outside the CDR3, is DVKVTQSSRYLVKRTGEKVFLECVQDMDHENMFWYRQDPGLGLRLIYFSYDVKMKEKGDIPEGYSVSREKKERFSLILESASTNQTSMYLCASSLRQGQTQYFGPGTRLLVL.

CDR3 sequence: CASSYRTGGADGNTIYF. Written as DNA, the CDR3 is TGTGCCAGCAGCTACAGGACAGGGGGCGCGGACGGAAACACCATATATTTT. The gene calls are TRBV13 and TRBJ1-3; TRBD1 matches 11 bases. This CDR3 comprises 17 residues. Losses at the gene ends were 4 bases for V and 4 bases for J; bases not matched to a gene: 9. Germline loops: CDR1 PRHDT, CDR2 FYEKMQ (reference sequence).

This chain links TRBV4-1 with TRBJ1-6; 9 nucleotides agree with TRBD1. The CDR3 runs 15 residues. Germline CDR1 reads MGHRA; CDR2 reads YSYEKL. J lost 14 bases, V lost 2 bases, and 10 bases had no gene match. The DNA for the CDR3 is TGCGCCAGCAGCCAACCCGGGACAGGGAGAAAGGCCCTCCACTTT. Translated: CASSQPGTGRKALHF.

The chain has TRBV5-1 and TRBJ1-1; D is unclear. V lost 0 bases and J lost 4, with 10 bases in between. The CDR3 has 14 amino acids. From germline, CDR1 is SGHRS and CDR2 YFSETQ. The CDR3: CASSLDSEITEAFF. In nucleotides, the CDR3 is TGCGCCAGCAGCTTGGACTCCGAGATCACTGAAGCTTTCTTT.

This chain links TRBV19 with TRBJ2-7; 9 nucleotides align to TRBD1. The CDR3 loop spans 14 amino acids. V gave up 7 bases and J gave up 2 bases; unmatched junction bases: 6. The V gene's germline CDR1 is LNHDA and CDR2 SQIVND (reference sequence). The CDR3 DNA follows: TGTGCCAGTACCCCCGGGACAGGGACCTACGAGCAGTACTTC. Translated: CASTPGTGTYEQYF.

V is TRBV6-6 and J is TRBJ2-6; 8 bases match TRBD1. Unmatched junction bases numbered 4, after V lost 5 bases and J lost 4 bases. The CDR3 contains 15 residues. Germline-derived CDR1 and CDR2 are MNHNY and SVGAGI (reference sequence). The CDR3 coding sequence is TGTGCCAGCAGTCAGACAGGGGCGGGGGCCAACGTCCTGACTTTC. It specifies CASSQTGAGANVLTF.

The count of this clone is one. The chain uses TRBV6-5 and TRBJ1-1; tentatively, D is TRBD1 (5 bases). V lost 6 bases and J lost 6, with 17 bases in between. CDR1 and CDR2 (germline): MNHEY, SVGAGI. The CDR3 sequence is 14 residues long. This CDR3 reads CASRQPGLQAEAFF. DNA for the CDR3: TGTGCCAGCAGACAGCCGGGACTCCAGGCTGAAGCTTTCTTT.

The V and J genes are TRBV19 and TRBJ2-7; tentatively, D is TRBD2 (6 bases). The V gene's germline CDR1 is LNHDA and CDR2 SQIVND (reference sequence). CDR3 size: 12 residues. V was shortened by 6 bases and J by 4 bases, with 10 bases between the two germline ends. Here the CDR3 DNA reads TGTGCCAGTAGCCTCGGGGGATACGAGCAGTACTTC. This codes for CASSLGGYEQYF.

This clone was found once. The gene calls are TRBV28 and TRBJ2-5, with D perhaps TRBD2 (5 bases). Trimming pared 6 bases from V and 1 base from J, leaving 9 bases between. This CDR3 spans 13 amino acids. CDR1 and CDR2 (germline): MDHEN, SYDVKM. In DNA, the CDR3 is TGTGCCAGCAGAATAGGACTCCAAGAGACCCAGTACTTC. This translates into CASRIGLQETQYF.

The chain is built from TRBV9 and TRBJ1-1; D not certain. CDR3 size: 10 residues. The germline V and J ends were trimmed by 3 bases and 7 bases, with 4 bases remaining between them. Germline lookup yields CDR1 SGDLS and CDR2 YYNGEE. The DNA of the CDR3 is TGTGCCAGCAGCGGGAGTGAAGCTTTCTTT. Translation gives CASSGSEAFF.

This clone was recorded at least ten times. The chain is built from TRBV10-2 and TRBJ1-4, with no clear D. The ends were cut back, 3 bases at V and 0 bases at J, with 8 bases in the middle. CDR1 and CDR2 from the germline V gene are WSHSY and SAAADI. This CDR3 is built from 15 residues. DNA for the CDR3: TGCGCCAGCAGTGACCAGCGAGCAACTAATGAAAAACTGTTTTTT. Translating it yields CASSDQRATNEKLFF.

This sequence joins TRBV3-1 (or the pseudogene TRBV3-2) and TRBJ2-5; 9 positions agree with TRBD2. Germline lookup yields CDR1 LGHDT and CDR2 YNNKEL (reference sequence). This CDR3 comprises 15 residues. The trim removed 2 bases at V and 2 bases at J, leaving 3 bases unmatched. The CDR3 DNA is TGTGCCAGCAGCCAATGGACTAGCGTTCAAGAGACCCAGTACTTC. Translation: CASSQWTSVQETQYF.

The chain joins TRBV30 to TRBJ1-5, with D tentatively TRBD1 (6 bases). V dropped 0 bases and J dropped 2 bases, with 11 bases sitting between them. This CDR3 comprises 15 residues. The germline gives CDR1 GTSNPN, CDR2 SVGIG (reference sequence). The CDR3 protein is CAWSVVGGGNQPQHF. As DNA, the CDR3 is TGTGCCTGGAGTGTAGTAGGGGGGGGCAATCAGCCCCAGCATTTT.

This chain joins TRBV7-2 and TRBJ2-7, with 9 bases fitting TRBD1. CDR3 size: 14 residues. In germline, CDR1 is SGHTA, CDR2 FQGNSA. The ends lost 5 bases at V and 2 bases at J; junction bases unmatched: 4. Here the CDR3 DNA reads TGTGCCAGCAGCGGGGACAGGGTGGCCTACGAGCAGTACTTC. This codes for CASSGDRVAYEQYF.

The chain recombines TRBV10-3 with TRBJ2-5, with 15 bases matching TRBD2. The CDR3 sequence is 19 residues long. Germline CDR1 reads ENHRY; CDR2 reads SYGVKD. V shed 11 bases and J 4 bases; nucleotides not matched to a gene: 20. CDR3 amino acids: CASRPNWGLAGGRGETQYF. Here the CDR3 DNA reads TGTGCCTCCAGACCTAACTGGGGACTAGCGGGGGGCAGGGGAGAGACCCAGTACTTC.